This TCR beta chain originates from a study of cytomegalovirus exposure and HLA in healthy donors. For the study at large: Out of about 170 million T cells, an earlier analysis found around 120 million unique TCR beta sequences in total.

Researchers ran the PCR with 60 Vbeta and 13 Jbeta primers. The method was immunoSEQ multiplex PCR; TCRdb's version includes in-frame clones alone and lacks a portion of them. The sample lists 140,000 to 150,000 clones, around two thirds occurring once. This clone was found once. Its target is not known. Overall study results and limits: Reported results showed that the classifier diagnosed cytomegalovirus status with high specificity and sensitivity.

Trimming removed 5 bases from V and 0 bases from J, with 10 bases in between. Looked up from germline, CDR1 is MNHEY and CDR2 is SMNVEV (reference sequence). The CDR3 loop spans 14 amino acids. This clonotype was sampled from a woman aged 55-70 years in good health and CMV-seropositive. V is TRBV27 and J is TRBJ1-2, with D uncertain. The sequencing input was PBMCs. Here the CDR3 DNA reads TGTGCCAGCAGTCGGACGGGAGCTAACTATGGCTACACCTTC. It yields the protein CASSRTGANYGYTF.